One and the same sample provided the 21 T cell receptor beta chains below, sequenced in a study of cytomegalovirus exposure and HLA in healthy donors (TCRdb year 2017). The library relied on the immunoSEQ multiplex PCR assay. Not all clones reach the TCRdb copy of this immuneACCESS table, which keeps in-frame sequences only. Checked studies attribute under half of the gap to unresolved V genes and leave the rest unexplained. This sample has tens of thousands of clones in its table, and roughly 95% of those were observed once. The biggest ten clones account for over 1.5% of the sample. Sequenced sample: PBMCs. These receptors originate from a man younger than 30 in good health and CMV-seropositive.

The chain couples TRBV12-5 to TRBJ2-3; TRBD2 agrees at 7 bases. V trimming: 6 bases; J trimming: 5 bases; junction bases outside the gene matches: 8. The CDR3 extends over 14 amino acids. The germline CDR1 and CDR2 sequences are LGHNT and FRNRAP. The CDR3 DNA reads as TGTGCTAGTGGCCCCGAGGTAGCGGGAGATACGCAGTATTTT. Encoded protein: CASGPEVAGDTQYF.

The chain couples TRBV19 to TRBJ1-5; 7 bases map to TRBD1. Germline CDR1 is LNHDA and CDR2 is SQIVND (reference sequence). This CDR3 has 12 amino acids. Trimming cost V 11 bases and J 6 bases; bases outside gene matches: 7. Written as DNA, the CDR3 is TGTGCCGTCACAGGGGAAGGTCAGCCCCAGCATTTT. It codes for CAVTGEGQPQHF.

This clone was observed once. V and J are TRBV19 and TRBJ2-7, with TRBD2 matching 7 bases. CDR1 LNHDA and CDR2 SQIVND come from the germline V gene (reference sequence). The CDR3 has 14 residues. Trimming at V came to 5 bases and at J to 3 bases, leaving 7 bases not matched to a gene. CDR3 in amino acids: CASSPGGGGYEQYF. CDR3 nucleotides: TGTGCCAGTAGTCCCGGAGGCGGGGGCTACGAGCAGTACTTC. Together with reference TRBV19 and TRBJ2-7, the CDR3 gives the full variable domain: DGGITQSPKYLFRKEGQNVTLSCEQNLNHDAMYWYRQDPGQGLRLIYYSQIVNDFQKGDIAEGYSVSREKKESFPLTVTSAQKNPTAFYLCASSPGGGGYEQYFGPGTRLTVT.

The chain combines TRBV28 with TRBJ1-5; D is perhaps TRBD1 (6 bases). V dropped 7 bases and J dropped 5 bases, with 15 bases sitting between them. Germline CDR1 reads MDHEN; CDR2 reads SYDVKM. This CDR3 has 14 residues. The CDR3: CASTPGTPYQPQHF. CDR3 nucleotides: TGTGCCAGCACCCCCGGGACACCCTATCAGCCCCAGCATTTT.

This chain connects TRBV29-1 to TRBJ2-7; 8 positions agree with TRBD1. In germline, CDR1 is SQVTM, CDR2 ANQGSEA. V lost 6 bases to trimming and J lost 5 bases; unmatched junction nucleotides: 9. This CDR3 contains 13 residues. The CDR3 DNA sequence: TGCAGCGTGGGATGGACAGGGAACAACGAGCAGTACTTC. Translating gives CSVGWTGNNEQYF.

CDR3 sequence reads: CASSARTSGSGNEQFF. The CDR3 region has the DNA TGTGCCAGTAGTGCCAGGACTAGCGGGAGTGGGAATGAGCAGTTCTTC. The chain recombines TRBV19 with TRBJ2-1; 13 nucleotides line up with TRBD2. CDR1 and CDR2 (germline): LNHDA, SQIVND (reference sequence). The CDR3 sequence is 16 residues long. The J segment lost 7 bases and the V segment lost 5 bases, leaving 8 bases of the junction unmatched.

The CDR3 region is CASSTSTSGSSYEQYF. The CDR3 DNA reads as TGTGCCAGCAGCACCTCGACTAGCGGGAGCTCCTACGAGCAGTACTTC. The V and J genes are TRBV28 and TRBJ2-7; 12 nucleotides match TRBD2. Per germline, CDR1 MDHEN and CDR2 SYDVKM. This CDR3 comprises 16 residues. Unmatched junction bases numbered 6, after V lost 6 bases and J lost 0 bases.

The rearrangement links TRBV28 to TRBJ2-7, with D uncertain. V dropped 3 bases and J dropped 6 bases, with 3 bases sitting between them. This CDR3 contains 10 residues. The germline V gene has CDR1 MDHEN and CDR2 SYDVKM. CDR3 in amino acids: CASSLREQYF. DNA of the CDR3: TGTGCCAGCAGTTTGCGCGAGCAGTACTTC.

This sequence joins TRBV30 and TRBJ2-6; possibly TRBD1 for D (6 bases). Germline CDR1 GTSNPN, CDR2 SVGIG (reference sequence). This CDR3 is 14 amino acids long. Trimming left V 7 bases short and J 2 bases short, with 12 bases between. CDR3 nucleotide sequence: TGTGCCTACACAGGGATCCCTGGGGCCAACGTCCTGACTTTC. Its protein product is CAYTGIPGANVLTF.

This rearrangement joins TRBV4-1 to TRBJ2-3; 12 nucleotides match TRBD2. From germline, CDR1 is MGHRA and CDR2 YSYEKL. Trimming removed 2 bases from V and 6 bases from J; junction bases left unmatched: 3. The CDR3 totals 15 residues. CDR3 loop: CASSQTLAGGDTQYF. CDR3 DNA sequence: TGCGCCAGCAGCCAAACCCTAGCGGGAGGGGATACGCAGTATTTT.

V gene TRBV11-2 combines with J gene TRBJ1-5; TRBD1 matches at 7 bases. This CDR3 has 15 residues. With V trimmed by 2 bases and J by 5 bases, 6 bases remained unmatched. The V gene's germline CDR1 is SGHAT and CDR2 FQNNGV. The CDR3 DNA reads TGTGCCAGCAGCTTATCGGGACAGATGTATCAGCCCCAGCATTTT. It is translated as CASSLSGQMYQPQHF. The whole variable domain, remainder taken from reference TRBV11-2 and TRBJ1-5, is EAGVAQSPRYKIIEKRQSVAFWCNPISGHATLYWYQQILGQGPKLLIQFQNNGVVDDSQLPKDRFSAERLKGVDSTLKIQPAKLEDSAVYLCASSLSGQMYQPQHFGDGTRLSIL.

The rearrangement links TRBV28 to TRBJ1-5, with D perhaps TRBD1 (5 bases). Between the trimmed V and J ends, which lost 10 bases and 7 bases, there was a span of 20 bases. This CDR3 is 14 amino acids long. Germline CDR1 reads MDHEN; CDR2 reads SYDVKM. The CDR3 bases are TGTGCCATTCGGGGTTCGGGGGGACCCCAGCCCCAGCATTTT. Encoded protein: CAIRGSGGPQPQHF.

This clone was counted only a few times. The chain couples TRBV5-1 to TRBJ1-5, with D maybe TRBD1 (5 bases). The CDR3 runs 13 residues. Germline values: CDR1 SGHRS, CDR2 YFSETQ. V dropped 2 bases and J dropped 8 bases, with 11 bases sitting between them. The CDR3 sequence is CASSFQGAEPQHF. CDR3 DNA: TGCGCCAGCAGCTTCCAGGGCGCAGAGCCCCAGCATTTT.

The V gene is TRBV5-4, the J gene TRBJ1-1, with D tentatively TRBD1 (6 bases). V was clipped by 7 bases and J by 3 bases, with 16 bases between them. The CDR3 has 14 amino acids. The V gene's germline CDR1 is SGHNT and CDR2 YYREEE (reference sequence). The CDR3 here is CASGSQGEDTEAFF. In nucleotides, the CDR3 is TGTGCCAGCGGATCACAGGGAGAGGACACTGAAGCTTTCTTT.

J is TRBJ1-5 and V is TRBV30; D unclear. The CDR3 consists of 14 residues. The germline V gene has CDR1 GTSNPN and CDR2 SVGIG (reference sequence). V lost 0 bases to trimming and J lost 0 bases, with 6 bases between them. CDR3 amino acids: CAWSVRGSNQPQHF. For the CDR3, the DNA is TGTGCCTGGAGTGTACGAGGTAGCAATCAGCCCCAGCATTTT.

About this clone itself: At the DNA level, this CDR3 is encoded by other sequences in the same sample as well. The chain joins TRBV27 to TRBJ1-1, with D possibly matching TRBD1 (5 bases). Germline assignment: CDR1 MNHEY and CDR2 SMNVEV (reference sequence). V lost 2 bases, J lost 4 bases, and 11 bases lay in between. The CDR3 sequence is 14 residues long. This chain's CDR3 is CASSLIGGGTEAFF. CDR3 bases: TGTGCCAGCAGTTTAATTGGGGGGGGCACTGAAGCTTTCTTT.

The J gene is TRBJ2-7, the V gene TRBV27, with D possibly matching TRBD2 (5 bases). V dropped 5 bases and J dropped 5 bases, with 10 bases sitting between them. The CDR3 is 12 residues long. CDR1 and CDR2 (germline): MNHEY, SMNVEV (reference sequence). CDR3 sequence (DNA): TGTGCCAGCAGTGGACTGGGTCACGAGCAGTACTTC. Protein sequence: CASSGLGHEQYF.

V and J are TRBV5-6 and TRBJ1-2, with 9 bases that match TRBD1. CDR3 size: 14 residues. CDR1 is SGHDT and CDR2 is YYEEEE in the germline V gene. With 3 bases clipped from V and 8 bases from J, the junction kept 8 bases outside the gene matches. CDR3 sequence: CASSWGTGLDGYTF. CDR3 bases: TGTGCCAGCAGCTGGGGGACAGGGCTTGACGGCTACACCTTC.

The chain links TRBV2 to TRBJ2-7; no clear D. V was pared by 4 bases and J by 0 bases, with 10 bases between. Germline V CDR1 and CDR2: SNHLY, FYNNEI. The CDR3 sequence is 14 residues long. The DNA of the CDR3 is TGTGCCAGCAGTGGCCCCAGGTACTCCTACGAGCAGTACTTC. This codes for CASSGPRYSYEQYF.

The rearrangement uses TRBV10-2 and TRBJ1-2; D perhaps matches TRBD1 (6 bases). The germline gives CDR1 WSHSY, CDR2 SAAADI. CDR3 length: 14 residues. The ends were cut back, 2 bases at V and 2 bases at J, with 9 bases in the middle. The CDR3, as DNA: TGCGCCAGCAGTGAGGGGGGCAGGAACTATGGCTACACCTTC. Its protein is CASSEGGRNYGYTF.

The sample holds one count of this clone. V usage is TRBV11-2 and J usage is TRBJ1-3; TRBD1 might be the D (5 bases). The germline gives CDR1 SGHAT, CDR2 FQNNGV. The CDR3 covers 13 residues. The V gene lost 8 bases and the J gene lost 1 base, with 9 bases spanning the gap. The CDR3 DNA reads TGTGCCAGCCTTCAGGGTTCTGGAAACACCATATATTTT. This sequence encodes CASLQGSGNTIYF.